This T cell receptor beta chain was identified in a study of T cell repertoires in cytomegalovirus infection (dated by TCRdb to between 2019 and 2020). The study in broad terms: The HLA type of each donor mattered for the analysis, because public TCR beta signatures pointed to carriage of CMV infection along with the matching HLA type.

Germline trimming amounts to 4 bases on V and 5 bases on J, with 1 as the count of junction bases outside the gene matches. The germline V gene encodes CDR1 MDHEN and CDR2 SYDVKM. Measured from the cysteine to the phenylalanine, the CDR3 is 12 residues long. Left in the record is the CDR3 DNA by itself, 36 bases read in frame from the first base. The instrument was an Illumina HiSeq 1500. TCRdb reanalyzed the raw reads on its own, using fastp at Q25 for trimming and MiXCR for clone calling, and kept in-frame beta chains. Rows are combined by CDR3 protein, so each entry shows the most common genes and DNA. This sample has roughly 250,000 distinct CDR3 sequences in its table, and roughly 22% of those were observed once. The biggest ten clones account for 15% to 20% of the sample. Findings and caveats that apply to the study as a whole: The ex vivo response was dominated by HLA-C-restricted CMV-specific TCR beta clonotypes, and the single most frequent clonotype in two of eight donors was supplied by these HLA-C-restricted clonotypes. In both this cohort and an independent roughly 330-donor cohort, the cumulative frequency of public TCR beta family members distinguished carriers of CMV infection plus the relevant HLA type.

At least ten counts were recorded for this clonotype. Its target antigen remains unknown. There are no base qualities to consult, and no much larger clone falls within one base. The source of this sequence is a human donor in good health (CMV status not recorded). Some clones in this sample may be carry-over from other donors' samples. The sequencing sample was made of CD8+ T cells from PBMCs. The rearrangement combines TRBV28 with TRBJ2-5; 7 bases in between match TRBD2. The CDR3 region has the sequence CASSWGGETQYF. Read as DNA, the sequence is TGTGCCAGCAGTTGGGGGGGTGAGACCCAGTACTTC.